The present T cell receptor (beta chain) was sequenced within a study of vaccination and CD4 T cells after COVID-19. Study-wide results and limits: Clonotypes reactive to SARS-CoV-2 had a median that went up from 21 to 38, but not significantly.

Treatment indicated: approximately nine-day PBMC culture with coronavirus spike peptide pools or control peptides (ViraFEST assay). Cultured CD4+ T cell DNA underwent sequencing with the Oncomine TCR Beta short-read assay. TCRdb re-analysed the PCR reads in MiXCR, keeping a single row per CDR3 protein. The sample lists about 10,000 distinct CDR3 sequences; around 64% were seen once. Turning to this clonotype: Antigen: not known.

The CDR3 sequence is 11 residues long. Germline V gene data show CDR1 as DFQATT and CDR2 as SNEGSKA (reference sequence). V lost 5 bases and J lost 6, with 8 bases in between. Specimen: CD4+ T cells from blood, cultured in vitro. J is TRBJ2-1 and V is TRBV20-1; weak D call: TRBD2 (5 bases). The receptor's source is a human donor who had recovered from COVID-19. The CDR3 here is CSASSGNEQFF. The DNA of the CDR3 is TGCAGTGCTTCGAGCGGCAATGAGCAGTTCTTC.